This T cell receptor (beta chain) appears in the sequencing data of a study of tumour-infiltrating T cells in Burkitt lymphoma. Turning to the study itself: Overall and progression-free survival were predicted by productive clonality.

Trimming pared 1 base from V and 2 bases from J, leaving 12 bases between. The CDR3 extends over 16 amino acids. Per germline, CDR1 LGHNA and CDR2 YNFKEQ. Using immunoSEQ multiplex PCR, the repertoire was profiled, and TCRdb retains in-frame clones only, with some absent. The profile shows more than 45,000 clones, roughly 30% of them singletons. This TCR was recovered from a human donor with Burkitt lymphoma. V is TRBV4-2 and J is TRBJ1-5; D is unresolved. Material for sequencing was tumor tissue. CDR3 protein: CASSQGEVPGNQPQHF. The DNA for the CDR3 is TGTGCCAGCAGCCAAGGGGAAGTCCCGGGCAATCAGCCCCAGCATTTT.